This is a list of T cell receptor beta chains from one sample in a study of beta chain features in type 1 diabetes. Assay used: immunoSEQ multiplex PCR; TCRdb lists only in-frame clones, some missing. The sample includes more than 250,000 clones, approximately 15% of them seen just once. What was sequenced was naive CD4+ T cells from blood. These receptors came from a man aged 18-30 years with type 1 diabetes. Both conserved end residues are part of each CDR3. A D gene is named only where the DNA matches it firmly. Some rows mark clone size as missing; the rest say once, few, many or name a class of expanded clone.

V: TRBV19; D: .; J: TRBJ1-2; size: .; CDR3: CASRPQGYGYTF; DNA: TGTGCCAGTAGACCACAGGGCTATGGCTACACCTTC
V: TRBV5-1; D: TRBD1; J: TRBJ2-7; size: .; CDR3: CASSLDRGIYEQYF; DNA: TGCGCCAGCAGCTTGGACAGGGGCATCTACGAGCAGTACTTC
V: TRBV10-3; D: TRBD1; J: TRBJ2-1; size: few; CDR3: CAISESRGGPNEQFF; DNA: TGTGCCATCAGTGAGTCTAGAGGGGGCCCCAATGAGCAGTTCTTC
V: TRBV5-4; D: .; J: TRBJ2-3; size: .; CDR3: CASSFEWGPYGTQYF; DNA: TGTGCCAGCAGCTTCGAGTGGGGGCCCTACGGTACGCAGTATTTT
V: TRBV29-1; D: .; J: TRBJ1-1; size: few; CDR3: CSGTTGIGTEAFF; DNA: TGCAGCGGGACGACAGGCATAGGGACTGAAGCTTTCTTT
V: TRBV28; D: TRBD2; J: TRBJ2-7; size: .; CDR3: CASSWGNQRGEQYF; DNA: TGTGCCAGCAGTTGGGGGAACCAGCGGGGCGAGCAGTACTTC
V: TRBV15; D: TRBD1; J: TRBJ1-2; size: .; CDR3: CATSRLDAGTAYYGYTF; DNA: TGTGCCACCAGCAGATTGGACGCCGGGACAGCGTACTATGGCTACACCTTC
V: TRBV5-4; D: .; J: TRBJ2-7; size: .; CDR3: CASSFMSSYEQYF; DNA: TGTGCCAGCAGCTTTATGAGCTCCTACGAGCAGTACTTC
V: TRBV29-1; D: .; J: TRBJ2-5; size: few; CDR3: CSVVRGGETQYF; DNA: TGCAGCGTTGTTCGGGGTGGGGAGACCCAGTACTTC
V: TRBV9; D: TRBD2; J: TRBJ2-2; size: .; CDR3: CASSSRTSITGELFF; DNA: TGTGCCAGCAGCTCCCGGACTAGCATTACCGGGGAGCTGTTTTTT
V: TRBV6-5; D: .; J: TRBJ1-6; size: .; CDR3: CASSYSGPGDSPLHF; DNA: TGTGCCAGCAGTTACTCGGGTCCGGGGGATTCACCCCTCCACTTT
V: TRBV9; D: TRBD1; J: TRBJ2-5; size: .; CDR3: CASSGDRGRGETQYF; DNA: TGTGCCAGCAGCGGGGACAGGGGGCGTGGAGAGACCCAGTACTTC
V: TRBV11-2; D: .; J: TRBJ2-1; size: .; CDR3: CASSSDSFYNEQFF; DNA: TGTGCCAGCAGCTCAGACAGTTTCTACAATGAGCAGTTCTTC
V: TRBV6-6; D: .; J: TRBJ2-1; size: .; CDR3: CASTLGRSSYNEQFF; DNA: TGTGCCAGCACCCTAGGGAGGAGCTCCTACAATGAGCAGTTCTTC
V: TRBV28; D: .; J: TRBJ2-1; size: .; CDR3: CASSGPGTYEQFF; DNA: TGTGCCAGCAGTGGACCCGGGACATATGAGCAGTTCTTC
V: TRBV19; D: .; J: TRBJ2-7; size: few; CDR3: CASRPGHPSYEQYF; DNA: TGTGCCAGTAGGCCCGGACACCCGTCCTACGAGCAGTACTTC
V: TRBV28; D: .; J: TRBJ1-2; size: few; CDR3: CASSSPGTVYGYTF; DNA: TGTGCCAGCAGTTCACCAGGGACTGTCTATGGCTACACCTTC
V: TRBV6-1; D: TRBD1; J: TRBJ1-1; size: .; CDR3: CASSRTGLNTEAFF; DNA: TGTGCCAGCAGTAGGACAGGCTTGAACACTGAAGCTTTCTTT
V: TRBV15; D: .; J: TRBJ2-7; size: few; CDR3: CATSSYGGEQYF; DNA: TGTGCCACCAGCAGTTACGGGGGCGAGCAGTACTTC